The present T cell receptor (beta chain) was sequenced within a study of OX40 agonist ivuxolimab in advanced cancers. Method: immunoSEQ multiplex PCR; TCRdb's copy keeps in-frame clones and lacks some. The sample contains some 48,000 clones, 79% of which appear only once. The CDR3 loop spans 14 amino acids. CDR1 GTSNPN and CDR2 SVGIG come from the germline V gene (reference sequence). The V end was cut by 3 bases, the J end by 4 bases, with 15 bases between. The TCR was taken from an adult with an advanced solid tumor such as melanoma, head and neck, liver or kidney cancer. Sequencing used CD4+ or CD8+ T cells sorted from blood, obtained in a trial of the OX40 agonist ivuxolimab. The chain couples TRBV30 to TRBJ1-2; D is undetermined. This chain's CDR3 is CAWSPLTGFYGYTF. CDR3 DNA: TGTGCCTGGAGCCCTTTAACGGGGTTCTATGGCTACACCTTC.